This entry describes one TCR beta chain. Its target is unknown. The immunoSEQ assay was v3.0, run at survey level. A target of roughly 35,000-50,000 T-cell genomes per sample was set for sequencing. Method: immunoSEQ multiplex PCR; TCRdb's copy keeps in-frame clones and lacks some. This table has tens of thousands of clones, 90% to 95% appearing once. The entry originates in a study of long-term antiretroviral therapy in people with HIV. Overall study findings and caveats: With ART, diversity went up but was still lower than in transplant donor controls. In the period from 2004 to 2017, blood was collected, possibly under older ART regimens.

This receptor was taken from a woman in her forties or fifties with HIV. Sequenced material: unsorted PBMCs, taken 3.7 years after starting antiretroviral therapy.

The CDR3 spells CSVGQGGGHEQFF. The CDR3 DNA is TGCAGTGTGGGACAGGGGGGGGGACATGAGCAGTTCTTC. The genes are TRBV29-1 and TRBJ2-1; 11 bases align to TRBD1. Germline V gene data show CDR1 as SQVTM and CDR2 as ANQGSEA. The length of the CDR3 is 13 residues.